The TCR beta chain under discussion was sequenced for a study of blood T cell repertoires in COVID-19. For the study at large: Spain, Italy and the United States supplied samples that represented acute and convalescent COVID-19. Sample material is recorded as cDNA or gDNA derived from T cells, B-cell-depleted T cells, or PBMCs.

Germline V gene data show CDR1 as GTSNPN and CDR2 as SVGIG (reference sequence). V was cut by 6 bases and J by 7 bases, with 19 bases left in between. There are 13 residues in the CDR3. Per the original methods: Reference gene primer amplification gave estimated nucleated cell counts. The method was immunoSEQ multiplex PCR; TCRdb's version includes in-frame clones alone and lacks a portion of them. V, J and clone size are taken as reported in that table, and D and trimming were inferred from the DNA itself. The sample gives approximately 330,000 clones, over 75% of which show up once; 3.5% to 4.5% is in the top ten.

Material for sequencing was peripheral blood. The TCR comes from a woman in her forties or fifties with active or convalescent COVID-19. This chain uses TRBV30 with TRBJ2-7; a weak D match, TRBD2 (7 bases). The CDR3 region is CACEGGVRGEQYF. As DNA, the CDR3 is TGTGCCTGTGAAGGGGGGGTCCGGGGAGAGCAGTACTTC.